This TCR beta chain was sequenced during a study of cytomegalovirus exposure and HLA in healthy donors. Findings and limits, study-wide: The classifier reportedly diagnosed cytomegalovirus status with high specificity and sensitivity. A later analysis found most CMV-associated TCR beta chains apparently HLA-restricted. Equally common other TCR beta chains were less clonally expanded than HLA-associated ones, a later analysis found.

PCR involved 60 Vbeta and 13 Jbeta primers. Profiled with immunoSEQ multiplex PCR; TCRdb holds only in-frame clones, not every one. The repertoire holds approximately 100,000 clones, roughly three quarters seen once, with just under 4% in the top ten. Trimming pared 6 bases from V and 3 bases from J, leaving 21 bases between. Germline V gives CDR1 SGHTS, CDR2 YDEGEE. This CDR3 region has 17 residues. Details on this clone: Its antigen is as yet unknown.

This sequence was found in a woman in her 50s in good health and CMV-seropositive. The source material was PBMCs. The rearrangement joins TRBV5-8 to TRBJ1-4; tentatively, D is TRBD1 (5 bases). CDR3 sequence reads: CASNLIGGESANEKLFF. The CDR3 bases are TGTGCCAGCAACCTAATCGGGGGGGAATCAGCTAATGAAAAACTGTTTTTT. Full variable domain (rest looked up from reference TRBV5-8 and TRBJ1-4): EAGVTQSPTHLIKTRGQQATLRCSPISGHTSVYWYQQALGLGLQFLLWYDEGEERNRGNFPPRFSGRQFPNYSSELNVNALELEDSALYLCASNLIGGESANEKLFFGSGTQLSVL.